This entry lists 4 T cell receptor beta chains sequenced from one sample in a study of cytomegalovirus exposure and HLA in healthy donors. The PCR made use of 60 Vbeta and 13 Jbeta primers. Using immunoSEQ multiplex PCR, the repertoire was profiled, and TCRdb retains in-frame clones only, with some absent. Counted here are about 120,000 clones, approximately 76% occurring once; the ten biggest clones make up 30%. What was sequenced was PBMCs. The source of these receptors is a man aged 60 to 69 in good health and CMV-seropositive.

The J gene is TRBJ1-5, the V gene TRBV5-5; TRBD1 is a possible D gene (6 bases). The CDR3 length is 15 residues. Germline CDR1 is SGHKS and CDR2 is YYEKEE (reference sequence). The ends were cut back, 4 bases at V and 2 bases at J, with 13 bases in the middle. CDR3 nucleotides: TGTGCCAGCAGCCGGGGGGCATATGGCAATCAGCCCCAGCATTTT. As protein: CASSRGAYGNQPQHF. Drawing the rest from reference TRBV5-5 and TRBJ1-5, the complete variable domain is DAGVTQSPTHLIKTRGQQVTLRCSPISGHKSVSWYQQVLGQGPQFIFQYYEKEERGRGNFPDRFSARQFPNYSSELNVNALLLGDSALYLCASSRGAYGNQPQHFGDGTRLSIL.

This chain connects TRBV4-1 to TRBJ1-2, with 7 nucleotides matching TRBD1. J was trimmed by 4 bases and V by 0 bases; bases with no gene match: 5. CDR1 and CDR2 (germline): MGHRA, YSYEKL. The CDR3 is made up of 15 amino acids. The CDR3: CASSQDDRTGYGYTF. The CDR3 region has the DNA TGCGCCAGCAGCCAAGATGACAGGACAGGCTATGGCTACACCTTC.

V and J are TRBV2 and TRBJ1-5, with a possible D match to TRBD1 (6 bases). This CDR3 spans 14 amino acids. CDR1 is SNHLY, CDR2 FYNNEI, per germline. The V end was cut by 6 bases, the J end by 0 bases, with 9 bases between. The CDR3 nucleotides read TGTGCCAGCAGCGAGGGACATAGCAATCAGCCCCAGCATTTT. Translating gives CASSEGHSNQPQHF.

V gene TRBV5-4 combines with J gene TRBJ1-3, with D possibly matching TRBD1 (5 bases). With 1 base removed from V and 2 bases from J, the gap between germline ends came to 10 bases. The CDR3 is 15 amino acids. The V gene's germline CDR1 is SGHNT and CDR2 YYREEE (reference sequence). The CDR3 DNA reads TGTGCCAGCAGCTTGACCCAACAGGCTGGAAACACCATATATTTT. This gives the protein CASSLTQQAGNTIYF.